This is a list of T cell receptor beta chains from one sample in a study of cytomegalovirus exposure and HLA in healthy donors. Clones were sequenced by immunoSEQ multiplex PCR, and TCRdb holds only the in-frame ones, with some missing. The sample has over 110,000 clones; more than 85% are singletons. Sequencing input: PBMCs. The receptors derive from a man aged 18 to 29 in good health and CMV-seropositive. Each CDR3 is given with its conserved first and last residue. A D gene is named only where the DNA matches it firmly. For some rows the clone size is stated as once, few or many, or as a class when expanded; others skip it.

CATSRGDSDSGNTIYF	TGTGCCACCAGCAGAGGGGACTCCGACTCTGGAAACACCATATATTTT	-	TRBJ1-3	TRBV15	-
CASSPSGGGTYEQYF	TGCGCCAGCAGCCCGTCCGGGGGGGGGACCTACGAGCAGTACTTC	-	TRBJ2-7	TRBV5-1	TRBD2
CASRFGRNTEAFF	TGTGCCAGCAGATTCGGGAGGAACACTGAAGCTTTCTTT	-	TRBJ1-1	TRBV2	-
CASSYSRVSEAFF	TGTGCCAGCAGTTACTCGCGGGTGTCTGAAGCTTTCTTT	-	TRBJ1-1	TRBV6-5	-
CASSLTEGSTEQYF	TGTGCCAGCAGCTTAACGGAGGGCAGTACCGAGCAGTACTTC	-	TRBJ2-7	TRBV5-4	-
CASSPPRGSGIQPQHF	TGTGCCAGCTCACCACCGCGAGGGTCGGGGATTCAGCCCCAGCATTTT	-	TRBJ1-5	TRBV18	-
CASSLGGQGDSAEAFF	TGTGCCAGCAGCTTAGGGGGACAGGGAGATTCGGCTGAAGCTTTCTTT	-	TRBJ1-1	TRBV13	TRBD1
CASSTSGMYTGELFF	TGTGCCAGCTCAACTAGCGGGATGTACACCGGGGAGCTGTTTTTT	once	TRBJ2-2	TRBV18	TRBD2
CAISPRQDTGELFF	TGTGCCATCAGCCCAAGACAGGACACCGGGGAGCTGTTTTTT	-	TRBJ2-2	TRBV10-3	-
CAIQNTRTGEAFF	TGTGCCATCCAGAATACTCGGACAGGTGAAGCTTTCTTT	-	TRBJ1-1	TRBV19	TRBD1
CAISETGTGETDTQYF	TGTGCCATCAGTGAGACCGGGACAGGGGAAACAGATACGCAGTATTTT	-	TRBJ2-3	TRBV10-3	TRBD1
CASSPLSGMGNEQFF	TGTGCCAGCAGCCCCCTCTCGGGGATGGGAAATGAGCAGTTCTTC	once	TRBJ2-1	TRBV9	-
CASSAIAGLTDTQYF	TGCGCCAGCAGTGCCATAGCGGGACTCACAGATACGCAGTATTTT	-	TRBJ2-3	TRBV10-1	TRBD2
CAWRRTARGEQFF	TGTGCCTGGCGGCGGACAGCAAGGGGTGAGCAGTTCTTC	once	TRBJ2-1	TRBV30	-